One and the same sample provided the 9 T cell receptor beta chains below, sequenced in a study of vaccination effects on CD4 cells after COVID-19. Profiling relied on immunoSEQ multiplex PCR, and the TCRdb table lists in-frame clones only, not all of them. The data show over 60,000 clones, around 76% seen once. The ViraFEST assay expanded antigen-specific CD4+ T cells with viral peptide pools before sequencing. Cultured cells yielded isolated CD4+ T cells after 10 days. Each vaccine recipient was nucleocapsid antibody negative and had no prior SARS-CoV-2 infection. These TCRs' antigens remain unknown. The source was CD4+ T cells from PBMCs cultured with HCoV-NL63 spike peptides, collected before COVID-19 vaccination. These receptors originate from a human donor who received a COVID-19 vaccine.

This clone was counted between two and nine times. The rearrangement uses TRBV4-1 and TRBJ1-6, with 7 nucleotides matching TRBD1. Germline CDR1 MGHRA, CDR2 YSYEKL. The junction had 3 bases not matched to a gene; V was cut back by 2 bases and J by 5 bases. The CDR3 is made up of 15 amino acids. CDR3 residues: CASSQFDRDNSPLHF. In DNA, the CDR3 is TGCGCCAGCAGCCAATTCGACAGGGATAATTCACCCCTCCACTTT.

The rearrangement links TRBV2 to TRBJ2-5; 8 nucleotides align to TRBD1. The trim removed 8 bases at V and 5 bases at J, leaving 13 bases unmatched. CDR3 length: 15 residues. Germline V gene lookup returns CDR1 SNHLY and CDR2 FYNNEI. CDR3 nucleotides: TGTGCCAGCGCCGATGCTCAGGGGGCCAGGGAGACCCAGTACTTC. It yields the protein CASADAQGARETQYF.

V is TRBV19 and J is TRBJ1-6, with D hard to call. CDR1 LNHDA and CDR2 SQIVND come from the germline V gene (reference sequence). The CDR3 totals 15 residues. V was cut by 6 bases and J by 10 bases, with 19 bases left in between. The CDR3 loop is CASSIEDRTWSPLHF. CDR3 coding DNA: TGTGCCAGTAGCATTGAGGACCGGACTTGGTCACCCCTCCACTTT.

V gene TRBV6-1 combines with J gene TRBJ2-3, with D perhaps given as TRBD1 or TRBD2 (5 bases each). This CDR3 spans 14 amino acids. The germline V gene has CDR1 MNHNS and CDR2 SASEGT. Between the trimmed V and J ends, which lost 2 bases and 6 bases, there was a span of 12 bases. CDR3 residues: CASSEIRWGDTQYF. CDR3 in DNA: TGTGCCAGCAGTGAAATTCGATGGGGGGATACGCAGTATTTT.

The V call is TRBV18, the J call TRBJ2-3; a possible D gene is TRBD1 (6 bases). Germline-derived CDR1 and CDR2 are KGHSH and LQKENI. This CDR3 comprises 15 residues. V lost 3 bases, J lost 3 bases, and 13 bases lay in between. This chain's CDR3 is CASSPRGGATDTQYF. CDR3 DNA: TGTGCCAGCTCACCCAGAGGGGGAGCAACAGATACGCAGTATTTT.

This chain links TRBV10-3 with TRBJ2-7; 9 nucleotides agree with TRBD1. The germline gives CDR1 ENHRY, CDR2 SYGVKD. This CDR3 contains 12 residues. After removal of 6 bases from V and 5 bases from J, the junction contained 2 bases not matched to a gene. CDR3 protein: CAISRTGDEQYV. The CDR3, as DNA: TGTGCCATCAGCCGGACAGGGGACGAGCAGTACGTC.

The sample holds a few counts of this clone. The chain joins TRBV7-2 to TRBJ2-2, with TRBD2 matching over 7 bases. Germline-derived CDR1 and CDR2 are SGHTA and FQGNSA. The trim removed 2 bases at V and 4 bases at J, leaving 4 bases unmatched. CDR3 length: 15 residues. The CDR3 sequence: CASSLQGGTTGELFF. DNA of the CDR3: TGTGCCAGCAGCTTACAGGGAGGGACCACCGGGGAGCTGTTTTTT.

The gene calls are TRBV30 and TRBJ1-2, with 9 bases identical to TRBD1. This CDR3 is built from 13 residues. V lost 0 bases, J lost 7 bases, and 3 bases stayed unmatched. In germline, CDR1 is GTSNPN, CDR2 SVGIG (reference sequence). The CDR3 DNA reads TGTGCCTGGAGTGTACAGGGGGCTGCTGGCTACACCTTC. Translating gives CAWSVQGAAGYTF.

The chain links TRBV7-9 to TRBJ1-1, with a tentative D call TRBD1 (6 bases). The CDR3 covers 12 residues. V was cut by 7 bases and J by 4 bases, with 10 bases left in between. Germline assignment: CDR1 SEHNR and CDR2 FQNEAQ (reference sequence). The CDR3 DNA reads as TGTGCCAGCAACAGGGTCAGCACTGAAGCTTTCTTT. Its translation: CASNRVSTEAFF.